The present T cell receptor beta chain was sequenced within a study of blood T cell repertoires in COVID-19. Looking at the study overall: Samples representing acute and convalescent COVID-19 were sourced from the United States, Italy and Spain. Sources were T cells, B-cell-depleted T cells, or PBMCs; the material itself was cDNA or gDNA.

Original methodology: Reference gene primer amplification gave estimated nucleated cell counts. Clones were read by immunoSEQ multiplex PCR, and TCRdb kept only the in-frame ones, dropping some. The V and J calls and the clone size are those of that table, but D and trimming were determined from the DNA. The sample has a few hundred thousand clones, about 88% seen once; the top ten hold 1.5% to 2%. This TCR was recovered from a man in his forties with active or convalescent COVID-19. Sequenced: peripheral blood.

The CDR3 reads CATEGAVFSYEQYF. CDR3 nucleotides: TGTGCCACCGAGGGGGCGGTTTTCTCCTACGAGCAGTACTTC. This rearrangement joins TRBV6-1 to TRBJ2-7; the match to TRBD1 covers 7 bases. The CDR3 consists of 14 residues. Germline CDR1 reads MNHNS; CDR2 reads SASEGT. With V trimmed by 10 bases and J by 0 bases, 9 bases remained unmatched.